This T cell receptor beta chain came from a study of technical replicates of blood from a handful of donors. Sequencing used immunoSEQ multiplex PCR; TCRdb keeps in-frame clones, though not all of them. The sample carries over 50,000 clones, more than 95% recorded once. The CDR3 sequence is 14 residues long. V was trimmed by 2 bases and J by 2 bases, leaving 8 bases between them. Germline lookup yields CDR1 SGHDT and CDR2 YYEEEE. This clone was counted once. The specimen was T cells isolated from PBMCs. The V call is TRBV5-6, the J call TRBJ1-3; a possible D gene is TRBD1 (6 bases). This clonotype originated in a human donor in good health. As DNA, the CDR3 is TGTGCCAGCAGCTTAGGGGGAACTGGAAACACCATATATTTT. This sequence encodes CASSLGGTGNTIYF. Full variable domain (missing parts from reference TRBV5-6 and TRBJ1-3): DAGVTQSPTHLIKTRGQQVTLRCSPKSGHDTVSWYQQALGQGPQFIFQYYEEEERQRGNFPDRFSGHQFPNYSSELNVNALLLGDSALYLCASSLGGTGNTIYFGEGSWLTVV.